The 5 T cell receptor beta chains below were found in one sample sequenced in a study of identical twins. TCRdb itself ran the 5' RACE reads through MiXCR, one entry per CDR3 protein. The data contain approximately 600,000 distinct CDR3 sequences, 9.6% of them seen just once; the ten biggest clones take up 2.5% to 3.5%. These data were also filed under a second study, of yellow fever vaccine responses in identical twins.

Material for sequencing was PBMCs. These receptors came from a woman under 30 in good health.

This clonotype appeared a few times. CDR3 protein: CSARVRGSTDTQYF. CDR3 nucleotides: TGCAGTGCTAGAGTGCGGGGGTCAACAGATACGCAGTATTTT. The V gene is TRBV20-1, the J gene TRBJ2-3; 7 nucleotides agree with TRBD2. Germline V gene lookup returns CDR1 DFQATT and CDR2 SNEGSKA (reference sequence). The CDR3 length is 14 residues. V trimming: 1 base; J trimming: 3 bases; junction bases outside the gene matches: 4.

The table lists this clonotype with a few counts. The chain has TRBV4-1 and TRBJ2-1; a weak D match, TRBD1 (6 bases). The CDR3 is 13 residues long. Trimming took 3 bases from V and 12 from J, leaving 15 bases between them. Per the germline V gene, CDR1 is MGHRA and CDR2 is YSYEKL. CDR3 coding DNA: TGCGCCAGCAGCCACGACGACAGGAAGCCGCAGTTCTTC. Encoded protein: CASSHDDRKPQFF.

This clonotype has only a few counts. CDR3 in DNA: TGTGCCAGCAGCTACTACAGGACGAATACGCAGTATTTT. This codes for CASSYYRTNTQYF. The chain is built from TRBV7-9 and TRBJ2-3, with D possibly being TRBD1 (5 bases). Germline lookup yields CDR1 SEHNR and CDR2 FQNEAQ (reference sequence). There are 13 residues in the CDR3. Trimming stripped 4 bases from V and 7 bases from J, with 12 bases between.

This clonotype was observed a handful of times. This rearrangement joins TRBV7-2 to TRBJ2-7, with TRBD2 matching 7 bases. The CDR3 extends over 16 amino acids. With V trimmed by 1 base and J by 5 bases, 11 bases remained unmatched. Looked up from germline, CDR1 is SGHTA and CDR2 is FQGNSA. CDR3: CASSLVIGRELHEQYF. In DNA form, the CDR3 reads TGTGCCAGCAGCTTAGTTATTGGGCGGGAGTTACACGAGCAGTACTTC.

This clonotype was counted many times. The V gene is TRBV29-1, the J gene TRBJ2-7, with TRBD2 identical over 7 bases. The CDR3 consists of 12 residues. V lost 4 bases to trimming and J lost 3 bases; unmatched junction nucleotides: 3. Germline CDR1 and CDR2: SQVTM and ANQGSEA. The CDR3 nucleotides read TGCAGCGTTGGCGGGAGCCACTACGAGCAGTACTTC. It encodes CSVGGSHYEQYF.